These T cell receptor beta chains were read from a single sample in a study of CD8+ T cells in alopecia areata. Only in-frame clones appear in the TCRdb table, and some are missing; sequencing was by immunoSEQ multiplex PCR. Here the sample spans around 60,000 clones, more than 45% being singletons. The sequencing used CD8+ T cells sorted from blood, collected between weeks 36 and 40, from a patient treated with tofacitinib. Every receptor here comes from a human donor with alopecia areata. The CDR3 runs from the conserved cysteine through the conserved F or W. D genes are given only for firm matches. Size values are once, few and many counts, or a class for expanded clones, and some rows have none.

CDR3 DNA | CDR3 protein | CDR3 length | J gene | V gene | clone size | D gene
TGCGCCAGCAGCCAAGATGGCTCACGGGGGACCCAGTACTTC | CASSQDGSRGTQYF | 14 | TRBJ2-5 | TRBV4-3 | few | -
TGCAGCGTTATGGGACTAGCGGGAGCCGGGGAGCTGTTTTTT | CSVMGLAGAGELFF | 14 | TRBJ2-2 | TRBV29-1 | few | TRBD2
TGTGCCAGCAACCCCGGGACTAGCGGGATAGAGACCCAGTACTTC | CASNPGTSGIETQYF | 15 | TRBJ2-5 | TRBV7-9 | - | TRBD2
TGTGCCAGCATCGAGTCAGGGGATCAGCCCCAGCATTTT | CASIESGDQPQHF | 13 | TRBJ1-5 | TRBV2 | few | -
TGTGCCAGCTCGACAGGGTTGGGAAACATTCAGTACTTC | CASSTGLGNIQYF | 13 | TRBJ2-4 | TRBV27 | - | TRBD1
TGTGCCAGCAGCTTAGGCTTGGCGGAGCTTTCCATCAATGAGCAGTTCTTC | CASSLGLAELSINEQFF | 17 | TRBJ2-1 | TRBV11-2 | - | -
TGCAGCGCGGGACTAGCAACCCAACGCGCCTACAATGAGCAGTTCTTC | CSAGLATQRAYNEQFF | 16 | TRBJ2-1 | TRBV29-1 | few | TRBD2
TGTGCCAGCAGTACAGAACCTACCTACAATGAGCAGTTCTTC | CASSTEPTYNEQFF | 14 | TRBJ2-1 | TRBV6-1 | - | -
TGCGCCAGCAGCCAATTGCGGTTCGGGCCCAATGAGCAGTTCTTC | CASSQLRFGPNEQFF | 15 | TRBJ2-1 | TRBV4-1 | once | -
TGCGCCAGCAGCCAAGCCCCAGGGTCCAACACTGAAGCTTTCTTT | CASSQAPGSNTEAFF | 15 | TRBJ1-1 | TRBV4-1 | - | -
TGTGCCAGCAGCCCCTTACCGCAGGGGGCTAACTATGGCTACACCTTC | CASSPLPQGANYGYTF | 16 | TRBJ1-2 | TRBV5-4 | few | TRBD1
TGTGCCAGCAGTGACACGGCTGGAGCGCCTGAAGCTTTCTTT | CASSDTAGAPEAFF | 14 | TRBJ1-1 | TRBV6-1 | few | -
TGTGCCAGCAGTTCTACCAGGGGGGAGCTGTTTTTT | CASSSTRGELFF | 12 | TRBJ2-2 | TRBV27 | - | -
TGCGCCAGCAGCCAAGTGTCAGATTACGAGCAGTACTTC | CASSQVSDYEQYF | 13 | TRBJ2-7 | TRBV4-1 | few | -
TGTGCCAGCAGCTACGGGGGAGGAGAGACCCAGTACTTC | CASSYGGGETQYF | 13 | TRBJ2-5 | TRBV7-9 | - | -
TGCGCCAGCAGCCAAGTCCTCGGGACTCGGTACGAGCAGTACTTC | CASSQVLGTRYEQYF | 15 | TRBJ2-7 | TRBV4-1 | - | -
TGTGCCAGCACTTCGACTACCCCGTACAATGAGCAGTTCTTC | CASTSTTPYNEQFF | 14 | TRBJ2-1 | TRBV6-1 | few | -
TGTGCCAGCAGCACAGACTTAGCGGGAGAGTACGGGGAGCTGTTTTTT | CASSTDLAGEYGELFF | 16 | TRBJ2-2 | TRBV7-8 | - | TRBD2
TGCGCCAGCAGCTTCGGTCGGGGTAACTATGGCTACACCTTC | CASSFGRGNYGYTF | 14 | TRBJ1-2 | TRBV5-1 | - | -
TGTGCCCTAAGGACATTCTCCTACGAGCAGTACTTC | CALRTFSYEQYF | 12 | TRBJ2-7 | TRBV30 | few | -
TGTGCCAGCAGCCGACAGAACACTGAAGCTTTCTTT | CASSRQNTEAFF | 12 | TRBJ1-1 | TRBV11-2 | few | -
TGTGCCAGCAGCTCCCCGAGGTACGGGAAGTACGAGCAGTACTTC | CASSSPRYGKYEQYF | 15 | TRBJ2-7 | TRBV7-2 | few | -
TGCGCCAGCAGCCTTCCGGGCGGCGGGAGAAGCTCCTACGAGCAGTACTTC | CASSLPGGGRSSYEQYF | 17 | TRBJ2-7 | TRBV4-1 | once | TRBD2
TGTGCCAGCAACAGGGGGGACATCCTGGACATTCAGTACTTC | CASNRGDILDIQYF | 14 | TRBJ2-4 | TRBV7-9 | few | TRBD1
TGTGCCTGGAGTGTCGGCACCTCCTCCACAGATACGCAGTATTTT | CAWSVGTSSTDTQYF | 15 | TRBJ2-3 | TRBV30 | - | -
TGCGCCAGCAGCGAGCAGGGCCCCACTGAAGCTTTCTTT | CASSEQGPTEAFF | 13 | TRBJ1-1 | TRBV4-1 | - | -
TGCAGCCACGAGGTCACAGATACGCAGTATTTT | CSHEVTDTQYF | 11 | TRBJ2-3 | TRBV29-1 | few | -
TGTGCCAGCAGTGAAGGAGGCTGGGAGGGCACTGAAGCTTTCTTT | CASSEGGWEGTEAFF | 15 | TRBJ1-1 | TRBV6-1 | few | -
TGTGCCAGCAGCTTAGGGAGGACAGTTAGCAATCAGCCCCAGCATTTT | CASSLGRTVSNQPQHF | 16 | TRBJ1-5 | TRBV7-8 | - | -
TGTGCCAGCAGCTTGGTGACAGGGGAGTTCTATGGCTACACCTTC | CASSLVTGEFYGYTF | 15 | TRBJ1-2 | TRBV5-6 | - | TRBD1
TGCGCCAGCAGTGACAGCTACGAGCAGTACTTC | CASSDSYEQYF | 11 | TRBJ2-7 | TRBV10-2 | - | -
TGTGCCAGCAGCTTGCCGACGAGCGGTACCGGGGAGCTGTTTTTT | CASSLPTSGTGELFF | 15 | TRBJ2-2 | TRBV5-5 | - | -
TGCAGCGTTGAGAAGGGCCATGCTTTCTTT | CSVEKGHAFF | 10 | TRBJ1-1 | TRBV29-1 | few | -
TGCAGCGTTGAAGGCCAGGAGTCTTATTATGGCTACACCTTC | CSVEGQESYYGYTF | 14 | TRBJ1-2 | TRBV29-1 | few | -
TGCAGCGTTGATAGGGGCACAGATACGCAGTATTTT | CSVDRGTDTQYF | 12 | TRBJ2-3 | TRBV29-1 | - | -
TGTGCCAGCAGGGTCCGTGGGAACACTGAAGCTTTCTTT | CASRVRGNTEAFF | 13 | TRBJ1-1 | TRBV6-1 | few | -
TGCAGCGTTTGGGGTAGGGACACTGAAGCTTTCTTT | CSVWGRDTEAFF | 12 | TRBJ1-1 | TRBV29-1 | - | -
TGTGCCAGTACCAGCGGACGGGGACAGGGATCCTACGAGCAGTACTTC | CASTSGRGQGSYEQYF | 16 | TRBJ2-7 | TRBV19 | - | TRBD1
TGCGCCAGCAGCCAGTTGCGGGACTCCTACGAGCAGTACTTC | CASSQLRDSYEQYF | 14 | TRBJ2-7 | TRBV4-1 | few | -
TGTGCCAGCAGTGTAGGGACGGAGCAGTATTTT | CASSVGTEQYF | 11 | TRBJ2-3 | TRBV28 | - | -
TGTGCCAGCAGTACTCTAAGTCAGGGTTACGAGCAGTACTTC | CASSTLSQGYEQYF | 14 | TRBJ2-7 | TRBV2 | - | -
TGTGCCTGGAGTCCGGGACAGGGGGTATTAGGCTACACCTTC | CAWSPGQGVLGYTF | 14 | TRBJ1-2 | TRBV30 | - | TRBD1